Below are 15 T cell receptor beta chains sequenced from a single sample in a study of blood T cells in healthy people across ages. It was with a sample-barcoded 5' primer and a J-beta primer mix that a second PCR of about 6 to 12 cycles was run. TCRdb redid the calling of the 5' RACE reads with MiXCR, one entry per CDR3 protein. The table has 550,000 to 750,000 distinct CDR3 sequences, more than 20% seen once; the top ten hold roughly 3.7%. Specimen: blood. The receptors shown here come from a man between 65 and 85 years old in good health.

This chain uses TRBV29-1 with TRBJ2-2; D ambiguous. Germline loops: CDR1 SQVTM, CDR2 ANQGSEA. This CDR3 is 11 amino acids long. With 5 bases removed from V and 3 bases from J, the gap between germline ends came to 4 bases. CDR3 sequence (DNA): TGCAGCGTTAAGGACACCGGGGAGCTGTTTTTT. Its translation is CSVKDTGELFF.

This clonotype occurred a few times. This sequence joins TRBV7-8 and TRBJ2-1; D ambiguous. The CDR3 extends over 16 amino acids. Germline V CDR1 and CDR2: SGHVS, FQNEAQ. V lost 5 bases, J lost 6 bases, and 20 bases lay in between. CDR3 in amino acids: CASSLMIVSLGNEQFF. CDR3 bases: TGTGCCAGCAGCCTAATGATCGTCAGCTTGGGCAATGAGCAGTTCTTC.

This chain joins TRBV10-2 and TRBJ2-3; 8 bases match TRBD2. Germline assignment: CDR1 WSHSY and CDR2 SAAADI. The CDR3 sequence is 13 residues long. Unmatched junction bases numbered 6, after V lost 9 bases and J lost 4 bases. CDR3 amino acids: CASGTSLPDTQYF. The CDR3 bases are TGCGCCAGTGGGACTAGTCTTCCAGATACGCAGTATTTT.

J is TRBJ2-7 and V is TRBV28; D gene unclear. The V gene's germline CDR1 is MDHEN and CDR2 SYDVKM. This CDR3 region has 15 residues. V was cut by 5 bases and J by 2 bases, with 16 bases left in between. The DNA for the CDR3 is TGTGCCAGCAGTCCTGGTCGTGGGCCGACCTACGAGCAGTACTTC. This gives the protein CASSPGRGPTYEQYF.

The V and J genes are TRBV9 and TRBJ2-3, with unresolved D. This CDR3 has 15 amino acids. In germline, CDR1 is SGDLS, CDR2 YYNGEE. V gave up 0 bases and J gave up 2 bases, with 10 bases separating them. CDR3 nucleotide sequence: TGTGCCAGCAGCGTAGTGCCCCAAAACACAGATACGCAGTATTTT. It encodes CASSVVPQNTDTQYF.

CDR3: CASSPDRSSYEQYF. CDR3 DNA: TGTGCCAGCTCACCAGACAGGAGCTCCTACGAGCAGTACTTC. This chain links TRBV18 with TRBJ2-7; tentative D call: TRBD1 (6 bases). Germline CDR1 KGHSH, CDR2 LQKENI. CDR3 length equals 14 residues. The V end lost 2 bases, the J end lost 0 bases, and 8 bases lay between the germline ends.

This rearrangement joins TRBV9 to TRBJ2-5; the D gene is possibly TRBD1 (5 bases). The DNA end is a closer match to TRBJ2-1, so the J assignment may be wrong. The CDR3 sequence is 15 residues long. CDR1 is SGDLS and CDR2 is YYNGEE in the germline V gene. Written as DNA, the CDR3 is TGTGCCAGCAGCGTAGCGGGCACAGGTCAGAATGAGCAGTTCTTC. This sequence encodes CASSVAGTGQNEQFF.

In its sample, this clonotype was seen many times. The chain carries TRBV20-1 and TRBJ2-1; TRBD2 agrees at 10 bases. CDR1 is DFQATT, CDR2 SNEGSKA, per germline (reference sequence). Trimming removed 5 bases from V and 6 bases from J; junction bases left unmatched: 13. The CDR3 loop spans 16 amino acids. The DNA of the CDR3 is TGCAGTGCTGGACTGACGAGGAGCGGGAGGGGCAATGAGCAGTTCTTC. Translation: CSAGLTRSGRGNEQFF.

J is TRBJ1-4 and V is TRBV27; possible D gene TRBD1, 5 bases. Germline V gene data show CDR1 as MNHEY and CDR2 as SMNVEV (reference sequence). The CDR3 covers 16 residues. V shed 7 bases and J shed 5 bases, with 20 bases lying between them. As DNA, the CDR3 is TGTGCCAGCACTTCTAACTCCGGGACGGAGAATGAAAAACTGTTTTTT. It yields the protein CASTSNSGTENEKLFF.

This clonotype was picked up many times. The chain carries TRBV6-2 or TRBV6-3 and TRBJ1-4, with TRBD1 matching 9 bases. This CDR3 spans 17 amino acids. Germline lookup yields CDR1 MNHEY and CDR2 SVGEGT. J lost 8 bases, V lost 5 bases, and 15 bases had no gene match. This CDR3 reads CASSRPGQGPTGEKLFF. The CDR3 DNA is TGTGCCAGCAGTCGTCCGGGACAGGGTCCAACCGGAGAAAAACTGTTTTTT.

A few counts support this clonotype. This chain connects TRBV4-3 to TRBJ1-6, with 8 positions matching TRBD1. Germline CDR1 reads LGHNA; CDR2 reads YSLEER. V shed 1 base and J 7 bases; nucleotides not matched to a gene: 6. The CDR3 covers 16 residues. CDR3 DNA sequence: TGCGCCAGCAGCCAAGCCTCGGCAGGGGGCAATTCACCCCTCCACTTT. Its protein product is CASSQASAGGNSPLHF.

This clonotype turned up a few times. This rearrangement joins TRBV2 to TRBJ1-4; 7 positions match TRBD1. Germline loops: CDR1 SNHLY, CDR2 FYNNEI. After removal of 5 bases from V and 8 bases from J, the junction contained 8 bases not matched to a gene. The CDR3 extends over 14 amino acids. CDR3 residues: CASSTGRGEEKLFF. The CDR3 region has the DNA TGTGCCAGCAGTACTGGCAGGGGGGAAGAAAAACTGTTTTTT. The whole variable domain, filled in from reference TRBV2 and TRBJ1-4, reads EPEVTQTPSHQVTQMGQEVILRCVPISNHLYFYWYRQILGQKVEFLVSFYNNEISEKSEIFDDQFSVERPDGSNFTLKIRSTKLEDSAMYFCASSTGRGEEKLFFGSGTQLSVL.

This clonotype was detected only a few times. The chain is built from TRBV11-2 and TRBJ2-3; 7 bases line up with TRBD2. Losses at the gene ends were 0 bases for V and 4 bases for J; bases not matched to a gene: 4. CDR1 and CDR2 (germline): SGHAT, FQNNGV. The CDR3 is 15 residues long. The CDR3 sequence is CASSLEGGSPDTQYF. CDR3 nucleotides: TGTGCCAGCAGCTTAGAGGGCGGGAGTCCAGATACGCAGTATTTT. The whole variable domain, filled in from reference TRBV11-2 and TRBJ2-3, reads EAGVAQSPRYKIIEKRQSVAFWCNPISGHATLYWYQQILGQGPKLLIQFQNNGVVDDSQLPKDRFSAERLKGVDSTLKIQPAKLEDSAVYLCASSLEGGSPDTQYFGPGTRLTVL.

V is TRBV6-1 and J is TRBJ2-5; D could derive from TRBD1 or TRBD2 (5 bases each). With the DNA end fitting TRBJ2-7 better, the J assignment may be wrong. The CDR3 consists of 14 residues. Germline loops: CDR1 MNHNS, CDR2 SASEGT. The CDR3 region has the DNA TGTGCCAGCAGTGAAGCATCAGGGAGAGGCGAGCAGTACTTC. Translation gives CASSEASGRGEQYF.

The V gene is TRBV5-1, the J gene TRBJ1-1; D may be TRBD1 (6 bases). The germline gives CDR1 SGHRS, CDR2 YFSETQ. CDR3 length: 13 residues. Between the trimmed V and J ends, which lost 9 bases and 4 bases, there was a span of 16 bases. The CDR3 loop is CATRGSLGTEAFF. Written as DNA, the CDR3 is TGCGCCACCAGGGGCTCCTTGGGCACTGAAGCTTTCTTT.